This is a list of T cell receptor beta chains from one sample in a study of high-grade serous ovarian cancer treatment subgroups. Produced via immunoSEQ multiplex PCR; TCRdb's table is partial and in-frame only. The sample gives approximately 5,000 clones, about 76% of which show up once; more than 5.5% is in the top ten. Sequences were obtained from tumor tissue. The receptor set was obtained from a human donor with high-grade serous ovarian cancer. CDR3s include the opening cysteine and the closing phenylalanine or tryptophan.

V gene	CDR3 length	CDR3 protein
TRBV25-1	13	CASSYPGNTEAFF
TRBV6-5	15	CASSRDRGMNTEAFF
TRBV7-9	16	CASSLALAGSSYEQYF
TRBV19	12	CAVAYSGNTIYF
TRBV28	16	CASSFLWGSGANVLTF
TRBV4-1	19	CASSQDRINAANSGNTIYF
TRBV4-1	18	CASSQEGSSGGVYNEQFF
TRBV28	14	CASRIPGTGYGYTF
TRBV4-1	11	CASRDTDTQYF
TRBV4-3	17	CASSPSGTGSYLGGYTF
TRBV7-6	15	CASSLDPGRSYEQYF
TRBV4-1	15	CASRNTLGQTYGYTF
TRBV7-9	14	CASSFGTPTSEAFF
TRBV18	17	CASSPRGRSETKNIQYF
TRBV6-1	15	CASSTTGAKPDTQYF
TRBV9	14	CASSRGASSYEQYF
TRBV27	14	CASSLGTVGYGYTF
TRBV9	15	CASTRGGAGDSPLHF
TRBV9	15	CASSVVSGAPNEQFF
TRBV6-6	15	CASSSGTPSYNEQFF
TRBV18	13	CASSERQGTEAFF
TRBV6-5	14	CASSYSIGPNEQFF
TRBV29-1	13	CSVAGGPKAEQYF
TRBV19	14	CASSKEGANYGYTF